This T cell receptor beta chain derives from a study of identical twins. General study results and limits: An excess of low generation probability was shown by twin-shared out-of-frame alpha sequences.

This CDR3 comprises 19 residues. The germline V gene encodes CDR1 SGHTA and CDR2 FQGTGA. Trimming removed 1 base from V and 5 bases from J; junction bases left unmatched: 13. Via MiXCR, TCRdb re-called the 5' RACE reads, giving one row per CDR3 protein. The sample records about 730,000 distinct CDR3 sequences, approximately 21% being singletons. This clonotype was picked up a small number of times. Its antigen is undetermined. Healthy Caucasians supplied all donations. These data were also reused for a study on T cells expressing NK-cell markers. From that second work: The same clonotypes also predominated in the CD3+CD56-NKG2C+ fraction of a few donors.

This sequence joins TRBV7-3 and TRBJ2-2; 10 bases fit TRBD2. This clonotype was sampled from a woman aged 18-30 years in good health. The material sequenced was PBMCs. CDR3 residues: CASSLIMRAGGPETGELFF. The CDR3 nucleotides are TGTGCCAGCAGCTTAATAATGAGAGCGGGGGGGCCCGAAACCGGGGAGCTGTTTTTT.